A selection of T cell receptor beta chains follows, all from one sample in a study of CD8 T cells in ankylosing spondylitis. Each CDR3 protein is one row after TCRdb ran MiXCR on the 5' RACE reads. The data contain 150,000 to 250,000 distinct CDR3 sequences, around 13% of them seen just once; the ten biggest clones take up more than 15%. Sequencing was performed on blood, either unsorted or a sorted T cell fraction (not recorded which). Source of these receptors: a male donor with ankylosing spondylitis or in good health (not recorded which). The CDR3 runs from the conserved cysteine through the conserved F or W. A D gene is named only where the DNA matches it firmly. Clone size is stated in some rows and not others, as once, few, many or a class when expanded.

V gene,J gene,D gene,clone size,CDR3 DNA,CDR3 protein
TRBV5-5,TRBJ2-2,NA,NA,TGTGCCAGCAGCTTGTGGGGCGGGGAGCTGTTTTTT,CASSLWGGELFF
TRBV20-1,TRBJ2-3,TRBD2,few,TGCAGTGTCGCGGGGGGGAGCACAGATACGCAGTATTTT,CSVAGGSTDTQYF
TRBV20-1,TRBJ2-1,TRBD2,NA,TGCAGTGCTAGAGCCCGGGAGACTAGCAGGTTGAATGAGCAGTTCTTC,CSARARETSRLNEQFF
TRBV6-2/TRBV6-3,TRBJ2-3,TRBD2,few,TGTGCCAGCAGCCCAAAGAGAGCTAGCGGGAGGCAGGTCTCTAGCACAGATACGCAGTATTTT,CASSPKRASGRQVSSTDTQYF
TRBV7-9,TRBJ1-3,NA,many,TGTGCCAGCAGCCAGCCTGGAAACACCATATATTTT,CASSQPGNTIYF
TRBV11-2,TRBJ2-1,TRBD2,many,TGTGCCAGCAGGTCAACCTTGACTAGCGGGGGTCTGAATGAGCAGTTCTTC,CASRSTLTSGGLNEQFF
TRBV4-1,TRBJ2-7,NA,NA,TGCGCCAGCAGCAGCCGACAGCTAAACTCCTACGAGCAGTACTTC,CASSSRQLNSYEQYF
TRBV7-9,TRBJ2-1,TRBD1,many,TGTGCCAGCAGCGTACCCTTGGGACAGGGGGCAGAAAATGAGCAGTTCTTC,CASSVPLGQGAENEQFF
TRBV4-1,TRBJ2-2,TRBD2,NA,TGCGCCAGCAGCCAAGGGGCCCTAGCGGGGGGATACGGCGGGGAGCTGTTTTTT,CASSQGALAGGYGGELFF
TRBV2,TRBJ1-2,NA,few,TGTGCCAGCAAGGTATACAGCGAGGGTTGGCACTATGGCTACACCTTC,CASKVYSEGWHYGYTF
TRBV12-3/TRBV12-4,TRBJ2-1,TRBD2,NA,TGTGCCAGCAGTTTTCGGCTAGCGGGATTGGGGAATGAGCAGTTCTTC,CASSFRLAGLGNEQFF
TRBV4-2,TRBJ1-1,NA,few,TGTGCCAGCAGCCGAGGAGCGCGGAGAATGGAAACTGAAGCTTTCTTT,CASSRGARRMETEAFF
TRBV29-1,TRBJ2-1,TRBD2,NA,TGCAGCGTGGGGACTAGCGGGGGCATCGATGAGCAGTTCTTC,CSVGTSGGIDEQFF
TRBV20-1,TRBJ2-7,NA,few,TGCAGTGCTAGAGTTTTCCGGACAGCCGCCTACGAGCAGTACTTC,CSARVFRTAAYEQYF
TRBV20-1,TRBJ2-3,TRBD2,NA,TGCAGTGCTAGAGATCTAGCGGGGGGGGAGTATTTT,CSARDLAGGEYF
TRBV7-9,TRBJ2-7,NA,NA,TGTGCCAGCAGCGGGAGTTGGGCGACCTACGAGCAGTACTTC,CASSGSWATYEQYF
TRBV7-9,TRBJ1-1,NA,many,TGTGCCAGCAGCTTAGCGTTGGGGCACGCGAACACTGAAGCTTTCTTT,CASSLALGHANTEAFF
TRBV12-3/TRBV12-4,TRBJ2-1,TRBD2,few,TGTGCCAGCAGTCCAACTGGACTAGCGGGGGTAAATGAGCAGTTCTTC,CASSPTGLAGVNEQFF
TRBV5-6,TRBJ2-4,TRBD2,NA,TGTGCCAGCAGCTTGGGCGCGGGGGTTGGGGCCAAAAACATTCAGTACTTC,CASSLGAGVGAKNIQYF
TRBV10-1,TRBJ2-3,NA,few,TGCGCCAGCAGTGAGCGGCAGGGGGGCTCAGATACGCAGTATTTT,CASSERQGGSDTQYF
TRBV27,TRBJ2-7,TRBD2,NA,TGTGCCAGCAGAGCCGGGACTAGTTCCCACGAGCAGTACTTC,CASRAGTSSHEQYF
TRBV11-3,TRBJ2-3,NA,NA,TGTGCCAGCAGCTTGCTCGCAGCGGATACGCAGTATTTT,CASSLLAADTQYF
TRBV12-3/TRBV12-4,TRBJ2-2,TRBD2,many,TGTGCCAGCAGTTCGTTTCGGGGGGGGAACACCGGGGAGCTGTTTTTT,CASSSFRGGNTGELFF
TRBV14,TRBJ2-3,TRBD2,few,TGTGCCAGCAGCCCCCGACTAGCGGATGCCACAGATACGCAGTATTTT,CASSPRLADATDTQYF
TRBV9,TRBJ1-5,NA,few,TGTGCCAGCAGCCCCGGGACCGATAGCAATCAGCCCCAGCATTTT,CASSPGTDSNQPQHF
TRBV4-1,TRBJ1-1,NA,many,TGCGCCAGCAGCCAAGCACCGAGGGCAGGGCCAACTGAAGCTTTCTTT,CASSQAPRAGPTEAFF
TRBV2,TRBJ2-1,NA,NA,TGTGCCAGCAGTGAAGCGGGGTGGGTCGAAGAGCAGTTCTTC,CASSEAGWVEEQFF
TRBV2,TRBJ2-5,TRBD2,NA,TGTGCCAGCAGTGATCATATTGCTAGCGGCCCCCAAGAGACCCAGTACTTC,CASSDHIASGPQETQYF
TRBV7-2,TRBJ2-3,NA,few,TGTGCCAGCAGCCCTCCGACAGAAATCGGGGCAGATACGCAGTATTTT,CASSPPTEIGADTQYF
TRBV9,TRBJ2-5,NA,NA,TGTGCCAGCAGCTCCCTTGCGGGCCAAGAGACCCAGTACTTC,CASSSLAGQETQYF
TRBV4-1,TRBJ2-2,NA,many,TGCGCCAGCAGCCAGATTTTTCAGGGACCCGGGGAGCTGTTTTTT,CASSQIFQGPGELFF
TRBV11-2,TRBJ2-3,TRBD2,NA,TGTGCCAGCAGCTTAGATCTAGCGGGGGGCCTCACAGATACGCAGTATTTT,CASSLDLAGGLTDTQYF
TRBV4-1,TRBJ2-6,NA,few,TGCGCCAGCAGCCTACAGGGAGCTGGGGCCAACGTCCTGACTTTC,CASSLQGAGANVLTF
TRBV5-1,TRBJ2-1,TRBD2,NA,TGCGCCAGCAGCTTAAGCGGGGATTACAATGAGCAGTTCTTC,CASSLSGDYNEQFF
TRBV19,TRBJ2-7,NA,few,TGTGCCAGTAGTAAGGGGCTAACCACCTCCTACGAGCAGTACTTC,CASSKGLTTSYEQYF
TRBV30,TRBJ2-2,NA,few,TGTGCCTGGGGGAACGGGGCTTCCACCGGGGAGCTGTTTTTT,CAWGNGASTGELFF
TRBV6-1,TRBJ2-3,NA,NA,TGTGCCAGCAGTGAATTGGAGGGGAACACAGATACGCAGTATTTT,CASSELEGNTDTQYF
TRBV7-6,TRBJ2-1,NA,NA,TGTGCCAGCAGCTCCGACTACCATGAGCAGTTCTTC,CASSSDYHEQFF
TRBV27,TRBJ2-7,TRBD1,few,TGTGCCAGCAGTCCCGGGACAGGGGTTCACGAGCAGTACTTC,CASSPGTGVHEQYF
TRBV11-2,TRBJ2-5,TRBD2,NA,TGTGCCAGCAGCCCCAGGACTAGCGGGGGGACGATGGAGACCCAGTACTTC,CASSPRTSGGTMETQYF
TRBV5-1,TRBJ2-7,NA,few,TGCGCCAGCAGCTTGGCCAAGACCCTTTACTACGAGCAGTACTTC,CASSLAKTLYYEQYF
TRBV30,TRBJ1-2,TRBD1,NA,TGTGCCTGGACCGGGACAGGGACGTACTATGGCTACACCTTC,CAWTGTGTYYGYTF
TRBV5-1,TRBJ2-5,NA,many,TGCGCCAGCAGACAGGGCAATCAAGAGACCCAGTACTTC,CASRQGNQETQYF
TRBV20-1,TRBJ1-5,NA,few,TGCAGTGCTAGAGATATGAGGGAACATCAGCCCCAGCATTTT,CSARDMREHQPQHF
TRBV4-1,TRBJ1-2,NA,many,TGCGCCAGCAGCCAAGAAAGGGGGGCTAACTATGGCTACACCTTC,CASSQERGANYGYTF
TRBV7-9,TRBJ1-1,NA,NA,TGTGCCAGCAGCTCTTGGGCACAGATTAAAGCTTTCTTT,CASSSWAQIKAFF
TRBV12-3/TRBV12-4,TRBJ2-1,NA,many,TGTGCCAGCAGCCGGGGGGACAATCGCCTCAATGAGCAGTTCTTC,CASSRGDNRLNEQFF
TRBV12-5,TRBJ2-7,NA,many,TGTGCTAGTGTCCCCTGGGGGGACTCCTACGAGCAGTACTTC,CASVPWGDSYEQYF
TRBV2,TRBJ2-7,TRBD2,few,TGTGCCAGCAGTGAGAGACTAGCAAGCTACGAGCAGTACTTC,CASSERLASYEQYF
TRBV7-8,TRBJ2-5,NA,many,TGTGCCAGCAGCTCCGGGACGGGAGTCCAAGAGACCCAGTACTTC,CASSSGTGVQETQYF
TRBV27,TRBJ2-7,NA,NA,TGTGCCAGCAGTCTTAGACAGACCTACGAGCAGTACTTC,CASSLRQTYEQYF
TRBV24-1,TRBJ2-5,TRBD2,NA,TGTGCCACCAGTGATCCGCCGGGGGAGGGGCAAGAGACCCAGTACTTC,CATSDPPGEGQETQYF
TRBV5-1,TRBJ2-3,TRBD2,few,TGCGCCAGCAGCTTGGGACTAGCGGATACCGGAGATACGCAGTATTTT,CASSLGLADTGDTQYF